Listed below are T cell receptor beta chains from one sample, sequenced in a study of T cell responses to AZD1222 COVID-19 vaccine. The data were produced by immunoSEQ multiplex PCR, yet TCRdb's version contains in-frame clones alone and is incomplete. Altogether about 110,000 clones are present, roughly 90% being singletons, with the ten largest covering roughly 14%. Sequences were derived from peripheral blood, sampled 28 days after the second AZD1222 dose. Receptors were obtained from an adult who received the AZD1222 COVID-19 vaccine. CDR3s include the opening cysteine and the closing phenylalanine or tryptophan.

CDR3 length: 13
V gene: TRBV6-5
CDR3 protein: CASSTVSNQPQHF

CDR3 length: 16
V gene: TRBV7-2
CDR3 protein: CASSLGGWGLGQPQHF

CDR3 length: 18
V gene: TRBV7-8
CDR3 protein: CASRPRGGGTGVYNEQFF

CDR3 length: 13
V gene: TRBV28
CDR3 protein: CASSLVGNYGYTF

CDR3 length: 18
V gene: TRBV5-1
CDR3 protein: CASSLKGLAYANTGELFF

CDR3 length: 16
V gene: TRBV6-6
CDR3 protein: CASSTGDRGWTYEQYF

CDR3 length: 15
V gene: TRBV19
CDR3 protein: CASRTLGTGYTEAFF

CDR3 length: 18
V gene: TRBV27
CDR3 protein: CASSLFGSRGGITDTQYF

CDR3 length: 14
V gene: TRBV6-5
CDR3 protein: CASRKRGLLTEAFF

CDR3 length: 15
V gene: TRBV5-1
CDR3 protein: CASSPLGTSSYEQYF

CDR3 length: 14
V gene: TRBV5-1
CDR3 protein: CASSPLVDREKAFF

CDR3 length: 16
V gene: TRBV5-1
CDR3 protein: CASSLAGGTGTNEQFF

CDR3 length: 15
V gene: TRBV11-3
CDR3 protein: CASSLSPRRGYGYTF

CDR3 length: 15
V gene: TRBV19
CDR3 protein: CASSIDLGGPETQYF

CDR3 length: 14
V gene: TRBV14
CDR3 protein: CASSPFQGAYGYTF

CDR3 length: 15
V gene: TRBV25-1
CDR3 protein: CASSPWDRGDTEAFF

CDR3 length: 15
V gene: TRBV5-1
CDR3 protein: CASSSTEQGNTEAFF

CDR3 length: 14
V gene: TRBV27
CDR3 protein: CASSRGQENYGYTF

CDR3 length: 16
V gene: TRBV7-7
CDR3 protein: CASSSDPPGAGAEQYF

CDR3 length: 16
V gene: TRBV5-6
CDR3 protein: CASSGGQPLSYNEQFF

CDR3 length: 15
V gene: TRBV4-1
CDR3 protein: CASSSGGRFQETQYF

CDR3 length: 15
V gene: TRBV7-2
CDR3 protein: CASSSAKGHLNEQFF

CDR3 length: 13
V gene: TRBV12-3/TRBV12-4
CDR3 protein: CASSRQGREPQHF

CDR3 length: 14
V gene: TRBV6-5
CDR3 protein: CASSSTRGGDTAFF

CDR3 length: 12
V gene: TRBV29-1
CDR3 protein: CSVGRGGEGYTF

CDR3 length: 15
V gene: TRBV19
CDR3 protein: CASSVRHTMNTEAFF

CDR3 length: 14
V gene: TRBV29-1
CDR3 protein: CSVEEPGQGNEQYF

CDR3 length: 16
V gene: TRBV18
CDR3 protein: CASSNQGTGSNQPQHF

CDR3 length: 18
V gene: TRBV3-1/TRBV3-2
CDR3 protein: CASSQETSRASYAGELFF

CDR3 length: 15
V gene: TRBV18
CDR3 protein: CASSPPGRGNSPLHF

CDR3 length: 12
V gene: TRBV10-3
CDR3 protein: CAISEGGRQQYF

CDR3 length: 15
V gene: TRBV5-1
CDR3 protein: CASSLATTRGNIQYF

CDR3 length: 14
V gene: TRBV19
CDR3 protein: CASSSTGTADTQYF

CDR3 length: 12
V gene: TRBV27
CDR3 protein: CASSSTGFEQYF

CDR3 length: 16
V gene: TRBV18
CDR3 protein: CASSPATGASNQPQHF

CDR3 length: 15
V gene: TRBV19
CDR3 protein: CASMTRTATNEKLFF

CDR3 length: 16
V gene: TRBV19
CDR3 protein: CASSTPTGGWNQPQHF

CDR3 length: 14
V gene: TRBV18
CDR3 protein: CASSPPASSYEQYF

CDR3 length: 13
V gene: TRBV19
CDR3 protein: CASMDRNIREQYF

CDR3 length: 15
V gene: TRBV18
CDR3 protein: CASSPNQGMDSPLHF

CDR3 length: 14
V gene: TRBV19
CDR3 protein: CASTDTVSSYEQYF

CDR3 length: 15
V gene: TRBV27
CDR3 protein: CASSLFGSGWDEQFF

CDR3 length: 13
V gene: TRBV19
CDR3 protein: CASNLRHNQPQHF

CDR3 length: 13
V gene: TRBV7-9
CDR3 protein: CASSRGGSYGYTF

CDR3 length: 14
V gene: TRBV27
CDR3 protein: CASSQNGQGGGYTF

CDR3 length: 17
V gene: TRBV19
CDR3 protein: CASSIRQGDRGNQPQHF

CDR3 length: 14
V gene: TRBV27
CDR3 protein: CASSLRGVNTEAFF

CDR3 length: 16
V gene: TRBV11-2
CDR3 protein: CASSLDLGGNNYGYTF

CDR3 length: 14
V gene: TRBV6-5
CDR3 protein: CASSGQGLIDEQYF

CDR3 length: 15
V gene: TRBV3-1/TRBV3-2
CDR3 protein: CASSQDPRGAYEQYF

CDR3 length: 16
V gene: TRBV3-1/TRBV3-2
CDR3 protein: CASSPGQGRLNQPQHF

CDR3 length: 15
V gene: TRBV9
CDR3 protein: CASSVRHRGEETQYF

CDR3 length: 14
V gene: TRBV7-2
CDR3 protein: CASSTQGDSDTQYF

CDR3 length: 15
V gene: TRBV5-4
CDR3 protein: CASSPSGQGRTEAFF